The 10 T cell receptor beta chains in this list originate from one sample, sequenced in a study of shared clonotypes between healthy human individuals. The method was immunoSEQ multiplex PCR; TCRdb's version includes in-frame clones alone and lacks a portion of them. Of about 2 million clones in the sample, over 85% are singletons; the top ten hold around 0.13%. The material sequenced was naive CD4+ T cells sorted from blood. The subset was: CD45RA+ positively selected. The receptor source for this set is a man between 18 and 35 years old in good health.

The chain employs TRBV5-5 and TRBJ1-5; the D is unclear. This CDR3 is built from 15 residues. The ends were cut back, 2 bases at V and 2 bases at J, with 11 bases in the middle. From germline, CDR1 is SGHKS and CDR2 YYEKEE (reference sequence). CDR3 residues: CASSFRISGNQPQHF. The CDR3 nucleotides are TGTGCCAGCAGCTTTAGGATTAGTGGCAATCAGCCCCAGCATTTT. Using reference TRBV5-5 and TRBJ1-5 for the parts outside the CDR3, the full variable domain is DAGVTQSPTHLIKTRGQQVTLRCSPISGHKSVSWYQQVLGQGPQFIFQYYEKEERGRGNFPDRFSARQFPNYSSELNVNALLLGDSALYLCASSFRISGNQPQHFGDGTRLSIL.

V usage is TRBV6-5 and J usage is TRBJ2-3; TRBD1 matches 8 bases. V gave up 2 bases and J gave up 4 bases; unmatched junction bases: 2. This CDR3 is 14 amino acids long. Germline V gene sequence: CDR1 MNHEY, CDR2 SVGAGI. The CDR3 nucleotides are TGTGCCAGCAGTTACCGGACAGGGTCAGATACGCAGTATTTT. Protein product: CASSYRTGSDTQYF.

J is TRBJ2-7 and V is TRBV6-5, with D tentatively TRBD1 (6 bases). V shed 6 bases and J shed 0 bases, with 12 bases lying between them. The length of the CDR3 is 14 residues. CDR1 is MNHEY, CDR2 SVGAGI, per germline. The CDR3 reads CASRRTDSSYEQYF. As DNA, the CDR3 is TGTGCCAGCAGGCGGACAGACAGCTCCTACGAGCAGTACTTC.

The V call is TRBV5-5, the J call TRBJ2-2; TRBD2 aligns across 7 bases. The junction had 9 bases not matched to a gene; V was cut back by 6 bases and J by 7 bases. The V gene's germline CDR1 is SGHKS and CDR2 YYEKEE (reference sequence). The CDR3 covers 14 residues. The chain's CDR3 is CASINGLGYGELFF. The CDR3 nucleotides are TGTGCCAGCATCAATGGACTAGGGTACGGGGAGCTGTTTTTT. Supplemented by reference TRBV5-5 and TRBJ2-2, the full variable domain reads DAGVTQSPTHLIKTRGQQVTLRCSPISGHKSVSWYQQVLGQGPQFIFQYYEKEERGRGNFPDRFSARQFPNYSSELNVNALLLGDSALYLCASINGLGYGELFFGEGSRLTVL.

The chain recombines TRBV9 with TRBJ1-6; no definite D call. The germline gives CDR1 SGDLS, CDR2 YYNGEE. V was pared by 4 bases and J by 4 bases, with 6 bases between. CDR3 length equals 13 residues. CDR3 amino acids: CASSPGYNSPLHF. The CDR3 DNA sequence: TGTGCCAGCAGCCCCGGTTATAATTCACCCCTCCACTTT.

The sample holds one count of this clone. The rearrangement uses TRBV9 and TRBJ2-2; 11 bases map to TRBD2. Losses at the gene ends were 3 bases for V and 3 bases for J; bases not matched to a gene: 4. CDR1 and CDR2 from the germline V gene are SGDLS and YYNGEE. The CDR3 contains 16 residues. The CDR3 region is CASSAGTSGYTGELFF. In DNA form, the CDR3 reads TGTGCCAGCAGCGCCGGGACTAGCGGATACACCGGGGAGCTGTTTTTT.

This clone was seen only once. The chain carries TRBV11-2 and TRBJ2-7; 9 bases agree with TRBD2. CDR1 and CDR2 from the germline V gene are SGHAT and FQNNGV. The trim removed 6 bases at V and 4 bases at J, leaving 7 bases unmatched. The length of the CDR3 is 14 residues. This chain's CDR3 is CASRSWREGYEQYF. CDR3 nucleotide sequence: TGTGCCAGCAGGTCGTGGCGGGAGGGGTACGAGCAGTACTTC.

This clone came up once. This sequence joins TRBV2 and TRBJ2-7; 7 bases map to TRBD1. Per the germline V gene, CDR1 is SNHLY and CDR2 is FYNNEI. The CDR3 has 13 residues. Germline trimming cut 7 bases from V and 3 bases from J; bases unmatched to any gene: 6. The DNA of the CDR3 is TGTGCCAGCACTTGGCAGGGGGTCTACGAGCAGTACTTC. It translates to CASTWQGVYEQYF.

The chain links TRBV18 to TRBJ2-4, with 9 bases fitting TRBD1. Germline CDR1 KGHSH, CDR2 LQKENI. V was clipped by 6 bases and J by 3 bases; unmatched bases: 12. This CDR3 has 17 amino acids. Here the CDR3 DNA reads TGTGCCAGCTCGTCAATTACAGGGGGCGCCGGCAAAAACATTCAGTACTTC. Its translation: CASSSITGGAGKNIQYF.

J is TRBJ2-7 and V is TRBV6-1, with 8 nucleotides matching TRBD1. In germline, CDR1 is MNHNS, CDR2 SASEGT. After removal of 6 bases from V and 3 bases from J, the junction contained 4 bases not matched to a gene. This CDR3 has 13 amino acids. CDR3 loop: CASRGTGIYEQYF. The CDR3 DNA sequence: TGTGCCAGCAGAGGGACAGGAATCTACGAGCAGTACTTC.